This is a list of T cell receptor beta chains from one sample in a study of T-cell reconstitution after alpha-beta-depleted transplantation in children. TCRdb reprocessed the PCR reads via MiXCR and lists one record per CDR3 protein. The sample lists about 72,000 distinct CDR3 sequences; more than 5.5% were seen once. Source: PBMCs from the stem cell graft donor, taken from the stem cell graft. These receptors were collected from a human donor who donated a stem cell graft to a child with acute lymphoblastic leukemia. Each CDR3 is given with its conserved first and last residue. Fields, in order: J gene, V gene, clone size, D gene, CDR3 DNA, CDR3 protein. The D gene is left open where the match is weak. Some rows mark clone size as missing; the rest say once, few, many or name a class of expanded clone.

>TRBJ2-3|TRBV5-1|many|-
TGCGCCAGCAAAGGAAGCCGCATACTCACAGATACGCAGTATTTT
CASKGSRILTDTQYF
>TRBJ2-7|TRBV11-2|many|-
TGTGCCAGCAGCCGCTGGGAGCAGACGAACGAGCAGTACTTC
CASSRWEQTNEQYF
>TRBJ1-6|TRBV5-8|many|-
TGTGCCAGCAGCTTGGCGGGCGGCAGCTCCTATAATTCACCCCTCCACTTT
CASSLAGGSSYNSPLHF
>TRBJ1-2|TRBV7-2|many|TRBD1
TGTGCCAGCAGTTCTAGCGGACAGGGGAGTTATGGCTACACCTTC
CASSSSGQGSYGYTF
>TRBJ2-3|TRBV12-3/TRBV12-4|many|-
TGTGCCAGCAGTTTAGGAAGCGAACACACAGATACGCAGTATTTT
CASSLGSEHTDTQYF
>TRBJ1-3|TRBV5-1|many|-
TGCGCCAGCAGTCCCGGGCCGAGCTCTGGAAACACCATATATTTT
CASSPGPSSGNTIYF
>TRBJ2-1|TRBV7-3|-|TRBD2
TGTGCCAGCAGCCCGGGGGGGCGGGTGACCTACAATGAGCAGTTCTTC
CASSPGGRVTYNEQFF
>TRBJ2-7|TRBV4-2|many|TRBD1
TGTGCCAGCAGCCGTGACAGGGATCCTCCCTACGAGCAGTACTTC
CASSRDRDPPYEQYF
>TRBJ2-5|TRBV18|many|-
TGTGCCAGCTCACCAGGTAGCTGGAGAGAGACCCAGTACTTC
CASSPGSWRETQYF
>TRBJ2-1|TRBV20-1|many|TRBD2
TGCAGTGCTAGAGAGCGGGGACTAGCGGGAGTCAGAGAGCAGTTCTTC
CSARERGLAGVREQFF
>TRBJ2-2|TRBV5-6|-|TRBD1
TGTGCCAGCAGCTCCTCCGGGACAGGGGGCTTTATAACCGGGGAGCTGTTTTTT
CASSSSGTGGFITGELFF
>TRBJ2-5|TRBV6-1|many|TRBD2
TGTGCCAGCAGTGAAGAACAGCGGGGCTCGGAGACCCAGTACTTC
CASSEEQRGSETQYF
>TRBJ1-1|TRBV12-3/TRBV12-4|many|-
TGTGCCAGCAGTTTGGGGGGCGCGAGCACTGAAGCTTTCTTT
CASSLGGASTEAFF
>TRBJ2-5|TRBV18|many|-
TGTGCCAGCCACGCCAGGGGTGAGACCCAGTACTTC
CASHARGETQYF
>TRBJ1-5|TRBV5-5|-|-
TGTGCCAGCAGCTTATCAGCCAGTAGCAATCAGCCCCAGCATTTT
CASSLSASSNQPQHF
>TRBJ2-3|TRBV6-5|-|TRBD2
TGTGCCAGCAGCTTGACTAGCCAAACAGATACGCAGTATTTT
CASSLTSQTDTQYF
>TRBJ2-7|TRBV5-4|-|-
TGTGCCAGCAGCTTGGACGGAGCCTACGAGCAGTACTTC
CASSLDGAYEQYF
>TRBJ2-1|TRBV5-4|few|-
TGTGCCGTCCCGGACAGAAAGGCAGTTGGGCAGTTCTTC
CAVPDRKAVGQFF
>TRBJ1-1|TRBV19|many|-
TGTGCCAGTAGCCCGACCGTCCAAGGAAACACTGAAGCTTTCTTT
CASSPTVQGNTEAFF
>TRBJ1-5|TRBV20-1|few|TRBD1
TGCAGTGCTAGTGACAGGGGGCGCAATCAGCCCCAGCATTTT
CSASDRGRNQPQHF
>TRBJ1-1|TRBV29-1|many|-
TGCAGCGTTGTAGTCGGTAGGACTTTCTTT
CSVVVGRTFF
>TRBJ2-3|TRBV5-1|many|TRBD2
TGCGCCAGCAGCTTGGCGGGACTAGCTTTCGCAGATACGCAGTATTTT
CASSLAGLAFADTQYF
>TRBJ1-3|TRBV6-5|many|-
TGTGCCAGCAGTTACTCGACAGCAGGCGCTGGAAACACCATATATTTT
CASSYSTAGAGNTIYF
>TRBJ1-5|TRBV3-2|many|-
TGTGCCAGCAGCCTGACAGGGAGAGGCCAAAAGAATCAGCCCCAGCATTTT
CASSLTGRGQKNQPQHF
>TRBJ2-1|TRBV14|many|TRBD2
TGTGCCAGCAGTCCCACTGGCGGGAGGGCCCCAGGCTCCTACAATGAGCAGTTCTTC
CASSPTGGRAPGSYNEQFF
>TRBJ2-3|TRBV10-3|many|-
TGTGCCATCAGTGAGTCGTACGAGGGAGATACGCAGTATTTT
CAISESYEGDTQYF
>TRBJ2-5|TRBV29-1|many|-
TGCAGCGTTGTACCTGGGGGCCAACAAGAGACCCAGTACTTC
CSVVPGGQQETQYF
>TRBJ1-1|TRBV12-3/TRBV12-4|many|-
TGTGCCAGCACCATTGGGGCTGAAGCTTTCTTT
CASTIGAEAFF
>TRBJ1-1|TRBV7-2|many|TRBD1
TGTGCCAGCAGGTACAGGGGGCTTAACACTGAAGCTTTCTTT
CASRYRGLNTEAFF
>TRBJ1-4|TRBV27|few|-
TGTGCCAGCAGTTTAGGGAACAGCGGTTCAACTAATGAAAAACTGTTTTTT
CASSLGNSGSTNEKLFF
>TRBJ2-6|TRBV12-3/TRBV12-4|many|-
TGTGCCAGCAGTTTAGACGACTACATAGGAGTCTCTGGGGCCAACGTCCTGACTTTC
CASSLDDYIGVSGANVLTF
>TRBJ1-5|TRBV7-2|many|TRBD1
TGTGCCAGCAGCTTAAACGGACAGGGATTGGGTCAGCCCCAGCATTTT
CASSLNGQGLGQPQHF
>TRBJ1-1|TRBV4-1|few|-
TGCGCCAGCAGCCAACCGGACGGGAACACTGAAGCTTTCTTT
CASSQPDGNTEAFF
>TRBJ2-2|TRBV7-2|many|-
TGTGCCAGCAGCTTAGTGGGGGGTGGCACCGGGGAGCTGTTTTTT
CASSLVGGGTGELFF
>TRBJ1-5|TRBV7-2|many|TRBD1
TGTGCCAGCAGCTTCCGGGACAGCGGCAATCAGCCCCAGCATTTT
CASSFRDSGNQPQHF
>TRBJ1-1|TRBV27|few|TRBD1
TGTGCCAGCAGTGATTATACAGGGGGCTCCGGAGCTTTCTTT
CASSDYTGGSGAFF
>TRBJ1-5|TRBV15|many|-
TGTGCCACCAGCAGGACTGGGCACGAGCCCAGTTATAGCAATCAGCCCCAGCATTTT
CATSRTGHEPSYSNQPQHF
>TRBJ1-6|TRBV6-1|many|-
TGTGCCAGCAGCGACCCAAGGAGGGGCTATAATTCACCCCTCCACTTT
CASSDPRRGYNSPLHF
>TRBJ1-4|TRBV29-1|many|TRBD1
TGCAGCGTCCTCAGGGGGCAGGGTGAAAAACTGTTTTTT
CSVLRGQGEKLFF
>TRBJ2-7|TRBV7-9|few|-
TGTGCCAGCAGCTTAAGGAGGGGGACCCTTTACTACGAGCAGTACTTC
CASSLRRGTLYYEQYF
>TRBJ2-2|TRBV14|many|-
TGTGCCAGCAGTTCCGGGAAGAAAGGGCTCGGGGAGCTGTTTTTT
CASSSGKKGLGELFF
>TRBJ2-2|TRBV3-1|-|-
TGTGCCAGCAGCCAAGACTGGAGCACCGGGGAGCTGTTTTTT
CASSQDWSTGELFF
>TRBJ1-1|TRBV5-1|many|-
TGCGCCAGCAGCTTGGAAGGGCCGGTGAACACTGAAGCTTTCTTT
CASSLEGPVNTEAFF
>TRBJ2-5|TRBV5-1|-|-
TGCGCCAGCAGCTTGGGACAGTCGGTGGAGACCCAGTACTTC
CASSLGQSVETQYF
>TRBJ2-2|TRBV12-3/TRBV12-4|many|-
TGTGCCAGCAGTTTAGGGGGACTGTACGGGGAGCTGTTTTTT
CASSLGGLYGELFF
>TRBJ2-1|TRBV27|many|TRBD2
TGTGCCAGTTCCGAAGCGGGGGGGCCCTACAATGAGCAGTTCTTC
CASSEAGGPYNEQFF
>TRBJ2-7|TRBV2|many|TRBD1
TGTGCCAGCAGTGAAGCAGGGGGCAAAGTCGAGCAGTACTTC
CASSEAGGKVEQYF
>TRBJ2-3|TRBV28|-|TRBD2
TGTGCCAGCAGAGTCGCTGGGGGGGCAGATACGCAGTATTTT
CASRVAGGADTQYF